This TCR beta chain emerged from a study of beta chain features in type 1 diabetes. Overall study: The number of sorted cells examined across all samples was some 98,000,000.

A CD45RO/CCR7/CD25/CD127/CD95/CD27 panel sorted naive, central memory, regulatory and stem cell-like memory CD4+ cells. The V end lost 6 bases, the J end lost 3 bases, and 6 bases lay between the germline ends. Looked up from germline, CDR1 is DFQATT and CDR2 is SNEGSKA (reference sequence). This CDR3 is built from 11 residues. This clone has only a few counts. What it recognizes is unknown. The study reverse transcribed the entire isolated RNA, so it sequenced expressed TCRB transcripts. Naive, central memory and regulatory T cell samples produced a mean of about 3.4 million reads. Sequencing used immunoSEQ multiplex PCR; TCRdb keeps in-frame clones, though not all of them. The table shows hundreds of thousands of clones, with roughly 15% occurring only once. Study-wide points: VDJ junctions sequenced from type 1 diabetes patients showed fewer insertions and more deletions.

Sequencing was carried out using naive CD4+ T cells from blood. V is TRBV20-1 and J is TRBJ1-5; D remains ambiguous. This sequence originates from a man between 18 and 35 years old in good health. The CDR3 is CSAVANQPQHF. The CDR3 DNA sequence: TGCAGTGCCGTGGCCAATCAGCCCCAGCATTTT.